Listed here is a single T cell receptor beta chain. Antigen specificity is unknown. Combining a sample-barcoded 5' primer with a J-beta primer mix, a second PCR ran for about 7 to 11 cycles. TCRdb independently ran MiXCR on the 5' RACE reads; one entry per CDR3 protein. The table shows 800,000 or so distinct CDR3 sequences, with roughly 25% occurring only once. This record belongs to a study of blood T cells in healthy people across ages. Study findings and constraints: Estimates of total diversity, which came from one million sequenced T cells, were considered to be underestimates.

Germline CDR1 reads SGDLS; CDR2 reads YYNGEE. J lost 5 bases, V lost 5 bases, and 8 bases had no gene match. This CDR3 region has 14 residues. The data also belong to a second study, concerning T cells of mothers and their children. That work adds: Samples came from a few healthy Caucasian mothers and their six children. The whole RNA yield was converted to cDNA, approximately 1.4 ug per 15 ul. The authors found no persistent microchimeric T cell clones.

The chain is built from TRBV9 and TRBJ2-5, with 8 bases matching TRBD2. The receptor's source is a boy younger than 18 in good health. Source material: blood. The DNA of the CDR3 is TGTGCCAGCAGTCTGGACGGGGGGGTCGAGACCCAGTACTTC. Translated, it gives CASSLDGGVETQYF.